This T cell receptor (beta chain) was profiled in a study of blood T cell repertoires in COVID-19. Study information: T cells, B-cell-depleted T cells, or PBMCs provided the cDNA or gDNA that served as material.

Authors' data handling: The assay estimated nucleated cells by amplifying reference gene primers. Profiled with immunoSEQ multiplex PCR; TCRdb holds only in-frame clones, not every one. V and J calls and clone size are as listed in that table; D and trimming were resolved from the DNA. The table lists tens of thousands of clones, approximately 89% of them singletons. With 6 bases removed from V and 7 bases from J, the gap between germline ends came to 13 bases. The length of the CDR3 is 14 residues. The germline V gene encodes CDR1 MDHEN and CDR2 SYDVKM. Sequencing was done on a sample of peripheral blood. This sequence joins TRBV28 and TRBJ1-6; no reliable D call. The TCR was taken from a woman of 80 years or more with acute or convalescent COVID-19. This CDR3 is CASRVPMENSPLHF. Written as DNA, the CDR3 is TGTGCCAGCAGGGTCCCCATGGAGAATTCACCCCTCCACTTT.